The 12 T cell receptor beta chains presented below share a single source sample, sequenced in a study of human T cells and chemical hapten exposure. MiXCR, applied by TCRdb to the 5' RACE reads, yields one record per CDR3 protein. Here the sample spans approximately 150,000 distinct CDR3 sequences, around 4% being singletons. Total RNA was isolated from whole blood that had not been fractionated. The origin of the receptors is a female donor in good health.

This clonotype was counted many times. The V gene is TRBV12-3 or TRBV12-4, the J gene TRBJ2-7; a weak D match, TRBD2 (6 bases). The CDR3 is 13 amino acids. Trimming pared 6 bases from V and 0 bases from J, leaving 9 bases between. The CDR3 sequence is CASRETSSYEQYF. CDR3 coding DNA: TGTGCCAGCAGGGAGACTAGCTCCTACGAGCAGTACTTC.

This clonotype occurred many times. The chain couples TRBV10-3 to TRBJ1-6, with D uncertain. CDR3 length: 14 amino acids. Trimming took off 10 bases at V and 10 bases at J, with 20 bases between the two ends. CDR1 is ENHRY, CDR2 SYGVKD, per germline. CDR3 sequence: CAKNWSGPGSPLHF. The CDR3 DNA sequence: TGTGCCAAAAACTGGTCAGGCCCCGGATCACCCCTCCACTTT.

The rearrangement uses TRBV15 and TRBJ1-5, with 9 bases lining up with TRBD1. The V gene's germline CDR1 is LNHNV and CDR2 YYDKDF (reference sequence). Trimming removed 5 bases from V and 7 bases from J; junction bases left unmatched: 6. The CDR3 spans 14 residues. The DNA for the CDR3 is TGTGCCACCAGCTGGGACAGGGCTGGCCAGCCCCAGCATTTT. Translating gives CATSWDRAGQPQHF.

The V gene is TRBV7-2, the J gene TRBJ2-2; D is uncertain. The germline V and J ends were trimmed by 4 bases and 7 bases, with 16 bases remaining between them. Germline lookup yields CDR1 SGHTA and CDR2 FQGNSA. This CDR3 contains 15 residues. Here the CDR3 reads CASSYYDSDGGELFF. Written as DNA, the CDR3 is TGTGCCAGCAGCTATTATGACTCGGACGGCGGGGAGCTGTTTTTT.

This clonotype was counted many times. This chain connects TRBV7-9 to TRBJ1-4; perhaps TRBD1 as D (5 bases). CDR1 is SEHNR, CDR2 FQNEAQ, per germline (reference sequence). The CDR3 extends over 16 amino acids. Deletions cut 1 base from V and 1 base from J, with 10 bases between. This chain's CDR3 is CASSLEWGRTNEKLFF. CDR3 bases: TGTGCCAGCAGCTTAGAGTGGGGGAGAACTAATGAAAAACTGTTTTTT.

This clonotype turned up a few times. The genes are TRBV29-1 and TRBJ1-1; 7 bases match TRBD1. V lost 7 bases to trimming and J lost 4 bases; unmatched junction nucleotides: 9. CDR1 SQVTM and CDR2 ANQGSEA come from the germline V gene. This CDR3 has 13 residues. CDR3 region: CSASDREGTEAFF. The CDR3 nucleotides are TGCAGCGCCTCTGACAGGGAGGGCACTGAAGCTTTCTTT.

This clonotype was detected ten times or more. The chain recombines TRBV18 with TRBJ1-1; 7 bases are a match to TRBD1. This CDR3 spans 15 amino acids. Per germline, CDR1 KGHSH and CDR2 LQKENI. V was clipped by 6 bases and J by 11 bases; unmatched bases: 18. CDR3 protein: CASSLKGTVALGAFF. The CDR3 DNA follows: TGTGCCAGCTCGTTAAAGGGGACAGTCGCCCTTGGGGCTTTCTTT.

This clonotype was observed at least ten times. CDR3 in DNA: TGTGCCAGCAGTGAAGCATGGACAGGCATGAACACTGAAGCTTTCTTT. Amino acids: CASSEAWTGMNTEAFF. The chain combines TRBV6-1 with TRBJ1-1; 7 nucleotides line up with TRBD1. The V segment lost 0 bases and the J segment 0 bases; nucleotides outside the gene matches: 4. The CDR3 spans 16 residues. The germline V gene encodes CDR1 MNHNS and CDR2 SASEGT.

This clonotype was picked up many times. The rearrangement uses TRBV5-1 and TRBJ2-1, with a weak D call TRBD2 (6 bases). Germline V CDR1 and CDR2: SGHRS, YFSETQ. The germline V and J ends were trimmed by 2 bases and 4 bases, with 13 bases remaining between them. The length of the CDR3 is 15 residues. The CDR3 spells CASSFGGRGYNEQFF. Written as DNA, the CDR3 is TGCGCCAGCAGCTTCGGGGGTAGGGGATACAATGAGCAGTTCTTC.

This clonotype was recorded many times. The CDR3 protein is CASSAGQGSPGANVLTF. In DNA form, the CDR3 reads TGTGCCAGCAGTGCTGGACAGGGAAGTCCTGGGGCCAACGTCCTGACTTTC. The rearrangement joins TRBV12-3 or TRBV12-4 to TRBJ2-6, with 8 nucleotides matching TRBD1. There are 17 residues in the CDR3. The ends lost 5 bases at V and 2 bases at J; junction bases unmatched: 8.

This clonotype was counted ten times or more. The chain joins TRBV6-2 or TRBV6-3 to TRBJ1-1; tentatively, D is TRBD1 (5 bases). This CDR3 region has 16 residues. The V gene's germline CDR1 is MNHEY and CDR2 SVGEGT. V was shortened by 3 bases and J by 2 bases, with 16 bases between the two germline ends. CDR3 in amino acids: CASSYVRGLQNTEAFF. The DNA for the CDR3 is TGTGCCAGCAGTTATGTTCGGGGACTTCAAAACACTGAAGCTTTCTTT.

This clonotype was observed a few times. The rearrangement links TRBV14 to TRBJ2-5, with D uncertain. The CDR3 runs to 14 residues. The germline V gene encodes CDR1 SGHDN and CDR2 FVKESK. Trimming shortened V by 4 bases and J by 2 bases, and 11 bases separated the two germline ends. CDR3 nucleotide sequence: TGTGCCAGCAGCCCTCAAAGGAGACAAGAGACCCAGTACTTC. As protein: CASSPQRRQETQYF. The full variable domain, in which reference TRBV14 and TRBJ2-5 provide the parts outside the CDR3, is EAGVTQFPSHSVIEKGQTVTLRCDPISGHDNLYWYRRVMGKEIKFLLHFVKESKQDESGMPNNRFLAERTGGTYSTLKVQPAELEDSGVYFCASSPQRRQETQYFGPGTRLLVL.